These 23 T cell receptor beta chains share one sample of origin, sequenced in a study of cytotoxic CD8 clonotypes in ibrutinib-treated CLL. The table came from immunoSEQ multiplex PCR; TCRdb's copy has only in-frame clones and leaves some out. The table records 70,000 to 85,000 clones, around 84% of them present only once. This sample comprised PBMCs, obtained at disease progression, from a patient treated with ibrutinib. The source is a human donor with chronic lymphocytic leukemia.

The chain is built from TRBV6-5 and TRBJ2-7; D unresolved. Per germline, CDR1 MNHEY and CDR2 SVGAGI. This CDR3 has 14 amino acids. Trimming removed 6 bases at V and 2 bases at J, with 14 bases between. The CDR3 loop reads CASSPFYHAYEQYF. The CDR3 bases are TGTGCCAGCAGCCCGTTCTATCACGCCTACGAGCAGTACTTC.

The CDR3 loop reads CASNWGGGTSGTYEQFF. For the CDR3, the DNA is TGTGCCAGCAACTGGGGAGGGGGGACTAGCGGGACGTATGAGCAGTTCTTC. The chain carries TRBV7-3 and TRBJ2-1; 13 bases align to TRBD2. This CDR3 comprises 17 residues. With 7 bases clipped from V and 8 bases from J, the junction kept 14 bases outside the gene matches. Germline V lookup: CDR1 SGHTA, CDR2 FQGTGA. The whole variable domain, filled in from reference TRBV7-3 and TRBJ2-1, reads GAGVSQTPSNKVTEKGKYVELRCDPISGHTALYWYRQSLGQGPEFLIYFQGTGAADDSGLPNDRFFAVRPEGSVSTLKIQRTERGDSAVYLCASNWGGGTSGTYEQFFGPGTRLTVL.

The chain recombines TRBV5-4 with TRBJ2-7; unclear D gene. This CDR3 has 11 residues. V was cut by 3 bases and J by 6 bases, with 7 bases left in between. Germline V gene sequence: CDR1 SGHNT, CDR2 YYREEE (reference sequence). The DNA for the CDR3 is TGTGCCAGCAGCTGGGGTAGCGAGCAGTACTTC. This encodes CASSWGSEQYF. The full variable domain, rest sourced from reference TRBV5-4 and TRBJ2-7, is ETGVTQSPTHLIKTRGQQVTLRCSSQSGHNTVSWYQQALGQGPQFIFQYYREEENGRGNFPPRFSGLQFPNYSSELNVNALELDDSALYLCASSWGSEQYFGPGTRLTVT.

The chain combines TRBV7-2 with TRBJ2-5; 8 bases align to TRBD2. V was pared by 0 bases and J by 0 bases, with 6 bases of the junction left unmatched. Germline V gene data show CDR1 as SGHTA and CDR2 as FQGNSA. CDR3 size: 17 residues. CDR3 coding DNA: TGTGCCAGCAGCTTAGCTAATCTAGCGGGCCACCAAGAGACCCAGTACTTC. Residues: CASSLANLAGHQETQYF.

V gene TRBV4-1 combines with J gene TRBJ1-1; D might be TRBD1 (5 bases). CDR1 is MGHRA and CDR2 is YSYEKL in the germline V gene. This CDR3 region has 13 residues. Trimming left V 4 bases short and J 6 bases short, with 12 bases between. For the CDR3, the DNA is TGCGCCAGCAGCCTCGGGGGGAAGGCTGAAGCTTTCTTT. Translation gives CASSLGGKAEAFF.

V and J are TRBV29-1 and TRBJ2-1, with a possible D match to TRBD1 (7 bases). CDR1 and CDR2 (germline): SQVTM, ANQGSEA. The CDR3 runs 16 residues. With 4 bases removed from V and 6 bases from J, the gap between germline ends came to 22 bases. CDR3 protein: CSVGRTGDSVGNEQFF. The CDR3 nucleotides are TGCAGCGTTGGAAGAACAGGGGACTCAGTAGGCAATGAGCAGTTCTTC.

The chain employs TRBV6-5 and TRBJ1-1, with D uncertain. The ends were cut back, 6 bases at V and 1 base at J, with 12 bases in the middle. The CDR3 covers 14 residues. Germline loops: CDR1 MNHEY, CDR2 SVGAGI. The CDR3 bases are TGTGCCAGCAGCTCAAGTTCAGGGAACACTGAAGCTTTCTTT. Translation gives CASSSSSGNTEAFF.

The chain joins TRBV5-4 to TRBJ2-2; no definite D call. V was clipped by 0 bases and J by 7 bases, with 7 bases between them. Germline CDR1 reads SGHNT; CDR2 reads YYREEE (reference sequence). This CDR3 region has 13 residues. CDR3 region: CASSLGGHGELFF. As DNA, the CDR3 is TGTGCCAGCAGCTTGGGTGGCCACGGGGAGCTGTTTTTT.

V gene TRBV7-2 combines with J gene TRBJ2-7, with D possibly TRBD2 on 5 matching bases. The germline V gene has CDR1 SGHTA and CDR2 FQGNSA. This CDR3 has 14 amino acids. Trimming removed 4 bases at V and 2 bases at J, with 12 bases between. The CDR3: CASSSGGGPYEQYF. The DNA for the CDR3 is TGTGCCAGCAGCTCCGGAGGCGGGCCCTACGAGCAGTACTTC.

The V gene is TRBV10-3, the J gene TRBJ2-3; maybe TRBD2 (5 bases). Germline V gene lookup returns CDR1 ENHRY and CDR2 SYGVKD. CDR3 length: 13 amino acids. Trimming removed 6 bases from V and 1 base from J, with 8 bases in between. The CDR3: CAIRGSGTDTQYF. CDR3 DNA sequence: TGTGCCATCAGGGGTAGCGGCACAGATACGCAGTATTTT.

The gene calls are TRBV25-1 and TRBJ2-7; tentatively, D is TRBD2 (6 bases). V lost 5 bases and J 4 bases, leaving 12 bases between the germline ends. The CDR3 is 13 amino acids. CDR1 MGHDK and CDR2 SYGVNS come from the germline V gene. The CDR3 sequence: CASSHGSKYEQYF. In DNA, the CDR3 is TGTGCCAGCAGTCACGGGAGTAAGTACGAGCAGTACTTC.

The V call is TRBV29-1, the J call TRBJ2-3; tentative D call: TRBD2 (6 bases). Trimming took off 4 bases at V and 1 base at J, with 18 bases between the two ends. Germline loops: CDR1 SQVTM, CDR2 ANQGSEA. The CDR3 contains 16 residues. This CDR3 is CSVVGGRDVGTDTQYF. In DNA form, the CDR3 reads TGCAGCGTTGTCGGGGGACGGGACGTCGGCACAGATACGCAGTATTTT.

The chain combines TRBV6-5 with TRBJ1-2; D gene uncertain. Trimming removed 1 base at V and 4 bases at J, with 7 bases between. From germline, CDR1 is MNHEY and CDR2 SVGAGI. The CDR3 covers 13 residues. The CDR3 here is CASSYWGTYGYTF. The CDR3 nucleotides are TGTGCCAGCAGTTACTGGGGAACCTATGGCTACACCTTC.

This chain connects TRBV5-1 to TRBJ1-2, with TRBD1 matching over 7 bases. J lost 4 bases, V lost 6 bases, and 3 bases had no gene match. The CDR3 has 12 amino acids. Germline lookup yields CDR1 SGHRS and CDR2 YFSETQ. Here the CDR3 reads CASTRQGYGYTF. DNA of the CDR3: TGCGCCAGCACCAGACAGGGCTATGGCTACACCTTC. Filled out from reference TRBV5-1 and TRBJ1-2, the complete variable domain reads KAGVTQTPRYLIKTRGQQVTLSCSPISGHRSVSWYQQTPGQGLQFLFEYFSETQRNKGNFPGRFSGRQFSNSRSEMNVSTLELGDSALYLCASTRQGYGYTFGSGTRLTVV.

J is TRBJ1-1 and V is TRBV2, with D perhaps TRBD1 (5 bases). This CDR3 has 14 residues. Trimming stripped 6 bases from V and 0 bases from J, with 11 bases between. Germline lookup yields CDR1 SNHLY and CDR2 FYNNEI. CDR3 amino acids: CASSTGGLNTEAFF. The CDR3 DNA sequence: TGTGCCAGCAGCACAGGAGGCCTGAACACTGAAGCTTTCTTT.

The chain combines TRBV18 with TRBJ1-5; weak D call: TRBD1 (5 bases). The V end was cut by 8 bases, the J end by 2 bases, with 10 bases between. Per germline, CDR1 KGHSH and CDR2 LQKENI. The CDR3 covers 13 residues. In DNA, the CDR3 is TGTGCCAGCGTGACAGACCGCAATCAGCCCCAGCATTTT. Protein: CASVTDRNQPQHF. Full variable domain (outside the CDR3, taken from reference TRBV18 and TRBJ1-5): NAGVMQNPRHLVRRRGQEARLRCSPMKGHSHVYWYRQLPEEGLKFMVYLQKENIIDESGMPKERFSAEFPKEGPSILRIQQVVRGDSAAYFCASVTDRNQPQHFGDGTRLSIL.

This chain connects TRBV5-6 to TRBJ2-5; D might be TRBD1 (6 bases). Germline CDR1 SGHDT, CDR2 YYEEEE. The CDR3 extends over 14 amino acids. With 9 bases removed from V and 4 bases from J, the gap between germline ends came to 19 bases. Written as DNA, the CDR3 is TGTGCCACCACCTACAGGGTAATGGGAGAGACCCAGTACTTC. Translated: CATTYRVMGETQYF.

The V gene is TRBV10-3, the J gene TRBJ2-7; D is unresolved. V shed 4 bases and J shed 3 bases, with 7 bases lying between them. The V gene's germline CDR1 is ENHRY and CDR2 SYGVKD. CDR3 size: 12 residues. The CDR3 nucleotides are TGTGCCATCAGTGTGAATAGCTACGAGCAGTACTTC. As protein: CAISVNSYEQYF.

The rearrangement uses TRBV10-1 and TRBJ2-4, with D perhaps matching TRBD2 (5 bases). Germline-derived CDR1 and CDR2 are WNHNN and SYGVQD (reference sequence). V was clipped by 0 bases and J by 2 bases, with 11 bases between them. The CDR3 totals 16 residues. The CDR3: CASSESVGVSKNIQYF. CDR3 DNA: TGCGCCAGCAGTGAGTCAGTCGGGGTATCCAAAAACATTCAGTACTTC.

The chain uses TRBV9 and TRBJ2-3, with D possibly called TRBD1 or TRBD2 (5 bases each). Trimming left V 2 bases short and J 10 bases short, with 14 bases between. The CDR3 has 13 residues. CDR1 and CDR2 (germline): SGDLS, YYNGEE. DNA of the CDR3: TGTGCCAGCAGCGTCGGGGCCCTAGAAGCGCAGTATTTT. This codes for CASSVGALEAQYF. Looking up the rest from reference TRBV9 and TRBJ2-3 gives the full variable domain: DSGVTQTPKHLITATGQRVTLRCSPRSGDLSVYWYQQSLDQGLQFLIQYYNGEERAKGNILERFSAQQFPDLHSELNLSSLELGDSALYFCASSVGALEAQYFGPGTRLTVL.

This rearrangement joins TRBV18 to TRBJ1-3; tentative D call: TRBD1 (5 bases). Germline assignment: CDR1 KGHSH and CDR2 LQKENI. The germline V and J ends were trimmed by 3 bases and 0 bases, with 12 bases remaining between them. CDR3 length: 16 residues. The CDR3: CASSPGPGLSGNTIYF. CDR3 coding DNA: TGTGCCAGCTCACCTGGGCCGGGACTCTCTGGAAACACCATATATTTT.

The chain carries TRBV6-4 and TRBJ2-7; D is uncertain. CDR1 and CDR2 from the germline V gene are MRHNA and SNTAGT. The ends were cut back, 0 bases at V and 6 bases at J, with 15 bases in the middle. CDR3 size: 15 residues. Here the CDR3 DNA reads TGTGCCAGCAGTGACTCGGGCCAGACTTCTCGCGAGCAGTACTTC. Its protein is CASSDSGQTSREQYF.

The DNA for the CDR3 is TGTGCCAGCAGTGAACTACGAGGAAATCAGCCCCAGCATTTT. Protein: CASSELRGNQPQHF. V is TRBV2 and J is TRBJ1-5; D is unresolved. The V gene lost 2 bases and the J gene lost 4 bases, with 9 bases spanning the gap. The CDR3 contains 14 residues. The germline V gene encodes CDR1 SNHLY and CDR2 FYNNEI.